This entry lists 5 T cell receptor beta chains sequenced from one sample in a study of T cell changes during pregnancy in multiple sclerosis (dated by TCRdb to about 2019). The method behind the library was the immunoSEQ multiplex PCR assay. TCRdb holds this immuneACCESS table with in-frame rearrangements only. Some clones are missing; in checked studies, unresolved V genes explain under half, and the rest has no known cause. The sample contains around 77,000 clones, about 92% of them found a single time. Together, the top ten hold about 1% of the sample. The sequencing used peripheral blood, collected in the third trimester of pregnancy. These receptor sequences come from a female donor with multiple sclerosis, enrolled in a pregnancy study.

The chain carries TRBV5-1 and TRBJ2-2; possibly TRBD1 for D (5 bases). This CDR3 comprises 16 residues. V gave up 0 bases and J gave up 4 bases, with 13 bases separating them. From germline, CDR1 is SGHRS and CDR2 YFSETQ. CDR3 residues: CASSLAPGWGTGELFF. The DNA of the CDR3 is TGCGCCAGCAGCTTGGCCCCAGGGTGGGGCACCGGGGAGCTGTTTTTT.

The chain uses TRBV5-4 and TRBJ2-7; 13 bases map to TRBD2. The germline gives CDR1 SGHNT, CDR2 YYREEE (reference sequence). The ends lost 0 bases at V and 6 bases at J; junction bases unmatched: 6. This CDR3 is built from 16 residues. The chain's CDR3 is CASSLALLAGGREQYF. The CDR3 coding sequence is TGTGCCAGCAGCTTGGCCCTACTAGCGGGAGGGCGCGAGCAGTACTTC. The variable domain in full, with the rest retrieved from reference TRBV5-4 and TRBJ2-7, is ETGVTQSPTHLIKTRGQQVTLRCSSQSGHNTVSWYQQALGQGPQFIFQYYREEENGRGNFPPRFSGLQFPNYSSELNVNALELDDSALYLCASSLALLAGGREQYFGPGTRLTVT.

V usage is TRBV19 and J usage is TRBJ2-4; 7 bases align to TRBD2. The CDR3 is made up of 17 amino acids. After removal of 7 bases from V and 0 bases from J, the junction contained 12 bases not matched to a gene. Looked up from germline, CDR1 is LNHDA and CDR2 is SQIVND (reference sequence). CDR3 bases: TGTGCCAGTACCTATAGGCCTAGCGGACTAGCCAAAAACATTCAGTACTTC. Amino acid sequence: CASTYRPSGLAKNIQYF.

V usage is TRBV14 and J usage is TRBJ1-1; D is unresolved. Germline CDR1 is SGHDN and CDR2 is FVKESK. Trimming removed 0 bases at V and 0 bases at J, with 8 bases between. The CDR3 consists of 15 residues. CDR3 DNA sequence: TGTGCCAGCAGCCAAGAAACGCGGATGAACACTGAAGCTTTCTTT. Protein sequence: CASSQETRMNTEAFF.

The chain uses TRBV30 and TRBJ1-1, with D possibly matching TRBD1 (5 bases). Germline assignment: CDR1 GTSNPN and CDR2 SVGIG (reference sequence). The CDR3 has 14 residues. The V end was cut by 2 bases, the J end by 3 bases, with 13 bases between. As DNA, the CDR3 is TGTGCCTGGAGTCCCCAGGGCGAGGACACTGAAGCTTTCTTT. Its protein product is CAWSPQGEDTEAFF.